The rows below give T cell receptor beta chains drawn from one sample of a study of CD8+CD57+ T cells in acquired aplastic anemia. TCRdb reprocessed the reads with MiXCR, giving one entry per CDR3 protein. The sample records 350,000 to 450,000 distinct CDR3 sequences, roughly 64% being singletons. Specimen: sorted CD4+, CD8+, or CD8+CD57+ T cells (not recorded which) from PBMCs. Every receptor here comes from a human donor in good health, serving as a control. CDR3s include the opening cysteine and the closing phenylalanine or tryptophan. The D gene is left open where the match is weak. The size of a clone is reported for some rows only, either as once, few or many, or as a class for expanded clones.

clone_size	v_call	j_call	d_call	cdr3_nt	cdr3_aa
NA	TRBV20-1	TRBJ1-2	NA	TGCAGTGCTAGAAGCGGCACCGGCTACACCTTC	CSARSGTGYTF
NA	TRBV20-1	TRBJ2-7	NA	TGCAGTGCCAATCGCGGCGAACAGGAGACCACGTGGGGTGAGCAGTACTTC	CSANRGEQETTWGEQYF
many	TRBV4-3	TRBJ2-3	NA	TGCGCCAGCAGCCATGAGAGGGGGAAAGATACGCAGTATTTT	CASSHERGKDTQYF
many	TRBV3-1	TRBJ2-5	NA	TGTGCCAGCAGCGGGGTTCGAGTTGGAGAGACCCAGTACTTC	CASSGVRVGETQYF
many	TRBV2	TRBJ1-1	NA	TGTGCCAGCAGTGAAGGGACAGAGAACACTGAAGCTTTCTTT	CASSEGTENTEAFF
many	TRBV7-2	TRBJ2-2	NA	TGTGCCAGCAGCTTAGAGCTTGGGAGGAACACCGGGGAGCTGTTTTTT	CASSLELGRNTGELFF
NA	TRBV2	TRBJ1-2	NA	TGTGCCAGCAGTGAGGACAGTGGCTACACCTTC	CASSEDSGYTF
NA	TRBV10-1	TRBJ2-5	NA	TGCGCCACAACCCTAACCTCCTGTAGCCAAGGGGGGCCCTCCCAAGAGACCCAGTACTTC	CATTLTSCSQGGPSQETQYF
NA	TRBV5-1	TRBJ1-6	NA	TGTGCCACCAGCAGAGTTCGGGCCTATTCACCCCTCCACTTT	CATSRVRAYSPLHF
NA	TRBV14	TRBJ2-2	NA	TGTGCCAGCAGCCAGGGGAGTGGTGTGAACGGGGAGCTGTTTTTT	CASSQGSGVNGELFF
many	TRBV9	TRBJ1-1	TRBD1	TGTGCCAGCAGCGTAGAGGGACAGGGGGCGATTGAAGCTTTCTTT	CASSVEGQGAIEAFF
NA	TRBV4-3	TRBJ2-5	TRBD1	TGCGCCAGCAGCGGTCGGGGACAGGGTCGCGAGACCCAGTACTTC	CASSGRGQGRETQYF
many	TRBV12-3/TRBV12-4	TRBJ1-1	TRBD1	TGTGCCAGCACTAAGGGACAGGGAGGTGAAGCTTTCTTT	CASTKGQGGEAFF
many	TRBV12-3/TRBV12-4	TRBJ1-2	NA	TGTGCCAGCAGTTTAGCCGCCTCGGGGGTAGGTGGCTACACCTTC	CASSLAASGVGGYTF
many	TRBV7-2	TRBJ1-3	NA	TGTGCCAGCAGCTCCACAGTCTCTGGAAACACCATATATTTT	CASSSTVSGNTIYF
NA	TRBV7-9	TRBJ2-1	NA	TGTGCCAGCAGCGCAAACTGGAGGCCCCCAGATACGCAGTTCTTC	CASSANWRPPDTQFF
NA	TRBV7-2	TRBJ2-3	NA	TGTACCAGCAGCTGTCGGGGGCCGGGCGATACGCAGTATTTT	CTSSCRGPGDTQYF
NA	TRBV7-2	TRBJ1-6	NA	TGTGCCAGCAGCAGGACAGCCCTCTCCCTCCACTTT	CASSRTALSLHF
NA	TRBV20-1	TRBJ1-6	NA	TGCAGTGCAGCAGCATGTGGGACTAGACCCCTCCACTTT	CSAAACGTRPLHF
many	TRBV6-5	TRBJ2-1	TRBD2	TGTGCCAGCAGTTCGACTAGCGGGGAACGCAATGAGCAGTTCTTC	CASSSTSGERNEQFF
NA	TRBV12-3/TRBV12-4	TRBJ2-1	NA	TGTGCCAGCAGGGACGGACATATCCATGAGCAGTTCTTC	CASRDGHIHEQFF
NA	TRBV9	TRBJ2-7	TRBD2	TGTGCCAGCAGCGTAGTTGGACTAGCGAGCTCCTACGAGCAGTACTTC	CASSVVGLASSYEQYF
many	TRBV5-1	TRBJ2-3	TRBD2	TGCGCCAGCAGCTTGGTTTCGCTAGCGGGGAAAGATACGCAGTATTTT	CASSLVSLAGKDTQYF
many	TRBV30	TRBJ2-3	NA	TGTGCCTGGAGCAGAGGAGCCCCAGATACGCAGTATTTT	CAWSRGAPDTQYF
NA	TRBV29-1	TRBJ2-3	NA	TGCAGCGTCCGAGTGGATCTTATTACAGATACGCAGTATTTT	CSVRVDLITDTQYF
NA	TRBV15	TRBJ2-7	NA	TGTGCCAGCAGGGGGGTGCAGTACTTC	CASRGVQYF
NA	TRBV6-5	TRBJ1-4	TRBD1	TGTGCCAGCAGTCGGGACAGGGGCCGCGTTAATGAAAAACTGTTTTTT	CASSRDRGRVNEKLFF
once	TRBV5-1	TRBJ1-2	NA	TGCGCCAGCAGCTTGGCGACGGGGGACAATGGCTACACCTTC	CASSLATGDNGYTF
NA	TRBV9	TRBJ1-2	NA	TGTGCCAGCAGCCTCCCGGCCCCGGACAACTATAGCCACACCTTC	CASSLPAPDNYSHTF
NA	TRBV29-1	TRBJ2-7	NA	TGCAGTGTGGGGCCCGGCACAGGTTACAATGAGCAGTACTTC	CSVGPGTGYNEQYF
NA	TRBV5-8	TRBJ1-2	TRBD1	TGTGCCAGCAGCCCGACGGGGACAGGGAGGGGCTACACCTTC	CASSPTGTGRGYTF
NA	TRBV2	TRBJ2-7	TRBD1	TGTGCCAGCAGTGGGGACAGGGGGACCCACGAGCAGTACTTC	CASSGDRGTHEQYF
few	TRBV19	TRBJ2-7	NA	TGTGCCAGTAGTCTCCAGGGGGGACTGCTGTCGGAGCAGTACTTC	CASSLQGGLLSEQYF
once	TRBV7-2	TRBJ2-7	NA	TGTGCCAGCAGCTTAGGGGGGGCCGCCGCCTACGAGCAGTACTTC	CASSLGGAAAYEQYF
NA	TRBV6-6	TRBJ2-3	NA	TGTGCCAGCCACTTAGGAAATTCGGGCGCACCCAGGGATACGCAGTATTTT	CASHLGNSGAPRDTQYF
NA	TRBV6-4	TRBJ2-2	TRBD2	TGTGCCAGCAGTGGACTAGCGGGGGGGCCAGGGAACACCGGGGAGCTGTTTTTT	CASSGLAGGPGNTGELFF
NA	TRBV11-1	TRBJ1-1	NA	TGTGCCAGCAGCTTCCGGACGGCAAACACTGAAGCTTTCTTT	CASSFRTANTEAFF
NA	TRBV5-1	TRBJ2-3	NA	TGTGCCAGCGGACGGGTTGGCACAGATACGCAGTATTTT	CASGRVGTDTQYF
few	TRBV3-1	TRBJ1-1	NA	TGTGTCAGCAGCCAAGGGTGGAGTCAGACTGAAGCTTTCTTT	CVSSQGWSQTEAFF